Below, 26 T cell receptor beta chains from the same sample are listed, as sequenced in a study of blood T cell repertoires in COVID-19 (dated by TCRdb to the early 2020s). The library was made by the immunoSEQ multiplex PCR assay. Drawn from immuneACCESS, this table holds only the in-frame rearrangements with V and J called that TCRdb kept. Clones are partly lost; checked studies trace under half to an unresolved V gene and leave the rest unexplained. The sample profile shows 150,000 to 200,000 clones; over 80% of them were found once. The ten largest clones add up to 10% to 15% of the sample. The specimen sequenced was PBMCs or T cells enriched from blood (not recorded which). These receptor sequences come from a woman aged 55-70 years who had recovered from COVID-19.

V gene TRBV27 combines with J gene TRBJ2-1; 16 positions agree with TRBD2. Looked up from germline, CDR1 is MNHEY and CDR2 is SMNVEV (reference sequence). This CDR3 has 16 amino acids. V dropped 5 bases and J dropped 7; count of bases not matched to a gene: 5. The CDR3 protein is CASSKGLAGGLNEQFF. In DNA, the CDR3 is TGTGCCAGCAGTAAGGGACTAGCGGGAGGGCTGAATGAGCAGTTCTTC.

J is TRBJ2-7 and V is TRBV2; D perhaps matches TRBD1 (6 bases). This CDR3 has 15 residues. Trimming removed 6 bases at V and 0 bases at J, with 15 bases between. Germline loops: CDR1 SNHLY, CDR2 FYNNEI. CDR3 amino acids: CASRAAQGFSYEQYF. The DNA for the CDR3 is TGTGCCAGCAGAGCCGCGCAGGGGTTCTCCTACGAGCAGTACTTC. The complete variable domain, with remaining parts taken from reference TRBV2 and TRBJ2-7, reads EPEVTQTPSHQVTQMGQEVILRCVPISNHLYFYWYRQILGQKVEFLVSFYNNEISEKSEIFDDQFSVERPDGSNFTLKIRSTKLEDSAMYFCASRAAQGFSYEQYFGPGTRLTVT.

This rearrangement joins TRBV6-5 to TRBJ1-3; D is perhaps TRBD1 (5 bases). V was cut by 10 bases and J by 2 bases, with 15 bases left in between. From germline, CDR1 is MNHEY and CDR2 SVGAGI. This CDR3 has 14 residues. The CDR3 DNA reads as TGTGCCACCACCCCATCCAGGGCTGGAAACACCATATATTTT. It encodes CATTPSRAGNTIYF.

The chain couples TRBV7-9 to TRBJ2-7, with 7 bases matching TRBD1. The V and J ends lost 4 bases and 4 bases, in that order; junction bases with no gene match: 13. The germline gives CDR1 SEHNR, CDR2 FQNEAQ (reference sequence). The CDR3 runs 16 residues. In DNA, the CDR3 is TGTGCCAGCAGCTCAGACACAGGGGTGAAGGTATACGAGCAGTACTTC. Translated: CASSSDTGVKVYEQYF.

The chain combines TRBV11-3 with TRBJ1-1, with D hard to call. The V gene's germline CDR1 is SGHNT and CDR2 YENEEA. Trimming cost V 3 bases and J 5 bases, with 10 bases left between them. There are 13 residues in the CDR3. The CDR3 sequence: CASSFSLETEAFF. CDR3 sequence (DNA): TGTGCCAGCAGCTTTTCCCTGGAGACTGAAGCTTTCTTT.

This chain joins TRBV3-1 (or the pseudogene TRBV3-2) and TRBJ2-5; D is perhaps TRBD2 (5 bases). CDR3 length: 14 amino acids. Germline CDR1 reads LGHDT; CDR2 reads YNNKEL (reference sequence). The ends were cut back, 3 bases at V and 0 bases at J, with 8 bases in the middle. The CDR3 DNA is TGTGCCAGCAGCCATAGACTAAACCAAGAGACCCAGTACTTC. Its translation: CASSHRLNQETQYF.

In this sample, this clone turned up a few times. The chain is built from TRBV6-9 and TRBJ2-7, with D possibly TRBD1 on 5 matching bases. The CDR3 extends over 13 amino acids. V lost 9 bases, J lost 0 bases, and 12 bases lay in between. Germline V lookup: CDR1 MNHGY, CDR2 SVAAGI. The CDR3 reads CARSLRDSYEQYF. CDR3 coding DNA: TGTGCCAGAAGTCTCAGGGACTCCTACGAGCAGTACTTC.

The rearrangement uses TRBV21-1 and TRBJ2-2; TRBD1, as called in the table, went unchecked against the DNA. TRBV21-1 is deemed a pseudogene. The CDR3 extends over 15 amino acids. CDR3 region: CASSRYRGRSRELFF. CDR3 bases: TGTGCCAGCAGCAGATACAGGGGGCGAAGTAGGGAGCTGTTTTTT.

This chain joins TRBV28 and TRBJ2-3, with 9 bases identical to TRBD2. The CDR3 runs 16 residues. The trim removed 2 bases at V and 4 bases at J, leaving 7 bases unmatched. Germline V gene sequence: CDR1 MDHEN, CDR2 SYDVKM. CDR3 nucleotides: TGTGCCAGCAGTTTAGCGGGAGGGCCGTCAGCAGATACGCAGTATTTT. Protein: CASSLAGGPSADTQYF.

The count of this clone is one. The chain's CDR3 is CSVEVAVSGKSYTQYF. The CDR3 DNA reads TGCAGCGTTGAAGTCGCGGTTAGCGGGAAGTCATATACGCAGTATTTT. The V and J genes are TRBV29-1 and TRBJ2-3; 8 nucleotides match TRBD2. The length of the CDR3 is 16 residues. Germline trimming cut 1 base from V and 7 bases from J; bases unmatched to any gene: 13. CDR1 and CDR2 (germline): SQVTM, ANQGSEA.

The chain links TRBV6-1 to TRBJ1-5, with D uncertain. Germline V CDR1 and CDR2: MNHNS, SASEGT. V was cut by 3 bases and J by 9 bases, with 6 bases left in between. The CDR3 runs to 11 residues. In DNA, the CDR3 is TGTGCCAGCAGTGACCGGTGGCCCCAGCATTTT. It yields the protein CASSDRWPQHF.

V is TRBV9 and J is TRBJ2-7; D not resolved. This CDR3 contains 13 residues. CDR1 SGDLS and CDR2 YYNGEE come from the germline V gene. Trimming took 0 bases from V and 5 from J, leaving 9 bases between them. The CDR3 DNA is TGTGCCAGCAGCGTAGCCCCCCCCGACGAGCAGTACTTC. Translation gives CASSVAPPDEQYF.

The rearrangement links TRBV28 to TRBJ2-1; 9 nucleotides agree with TRBD2. Trimming removed 3 bases from V and 0 bases from J; junction bases left unmatched: 12. The CDR3 has 19 residues. Germline V gene data show CDR1 as MDHEN and CDR2 as SYDVKM. This CDR3 reads CASSFYLAGVPSSYNEQFF. The CDR3 nucleotides read TGTGCCAGCAGTTTTTACTTAGCGGGAGTTCCTAGCTCCTACAATGAGCAGTTCTTC.

J is TRBJ2-7 and V is TRBV28; a weak D match, TRBD1 (8 bases). The CDR3 consists of 14 residues. The germline CDR1 and CDR2 sequences are MDHEN and SYDVKM. Trimming cost V 6 bases and J 0 bases, with 12 bases left between them. As DNA, the CDR3 is TGTGCCAGCAGACAGGGGGGGATCTCCTACGAGCAGTACTTC. Translating gives CASRQGGISYEQYF.

A single count supports this clone. The genes are TRBV7-9 and TRBJ1-5, with D perhaps TRBD1 (5 bases). The CDR3 has 16 residues. Germline V gene sequence: CDR1 SEHNR, CDR2 FQNEAQ (reference sequence). V gave up 5 bases and J gave up 7 bases, with 21 bases separating them. The CDR3, as DNA: TGTGCCAGCAGCCGTCAGGAGGGGCCCCTCAGGCAGCCCCAGCATTTT. Protein: CASSRQEGPLRQPQHF.

The chain carries TRBV6-5 and TRBJ1-2, with a possible D match to TRBD1 (5 bases). Deletions cut 11 bases from V and 4 bases from J, with 14 bases between. The CDR3 is 12 amino acids. Germline CDR1 and CDR2: MNHEY and SVGAGI. The chain's CDR3 is CASGGFIYGYTF. CDR3 DNA: TGTGCCTCCGGGGGGTTTATCTATGGCTACACCTTC.

This clone occurred a few times. This rearrangement joins TRBV28 to TRBJ1-5, with 7 bases matching TRBD1. The ends lost 7 bases at V and 4 bases at J; junction bases unmatched: 4. CDR1 is MDHEN, CDR2 SYDVKM, per germline. This CDR3 contains 13 residues. The CDR3 loop is CASTWGQNQPQHF. CDR3 DNA sequence: TGTGCCAGCACTTGGGGACAGAATCAGCCCCAGCATTTT.

As regards this clone: A read error may produce the germline difference seen at one junction end. The chain couples TRBV19 to TRBJ2-7, with no clear D. This CDR3 has 13 residues. In germline, CDR1 is LNHDA, CDR2 SQIVND (reference sequence). CDR3 sequence reads: CASSIGLQYEQYF. CDR3 DNA: TGTGCCAGTAGCATAGGCCTTCAGTACGAGCAGTACTTC.

The chain combines TRBV5-1 with TRBJ2-3; D is perhaps TRBD2 (5 bases). Between the trimmed V and J ends, which lost 6 bases and 1 base, there was a span of 15 bases. The V gene's germline CDR1 is SGHRS and CDR2 YFSETQ. The CDR3 length is 15 residues. Here the CDR3 reads CASTVQAVRTDTQYF. CDR3 nucleotides: TGCGCCAGCACGGTCCAAGCGGTGCGCACAGATACGCAGTATTTT.

This chain connects TRBV29-1 to TRBJ2-7, with a weak D call TRBD1 (6 bases). The CDR3 has 14 amino acids. V shed 1 base and J shed 2 bases, with 12 bases lying between them. Germline CDR1 and CDR2: SQVTM and ANQGSEA. The CDR3 region has the DNA TGCAGCGTTGAAGTAATGGACAGACCCTACGAGCAGTACTTC. Translated: CSVEVMDRPYEQYF.

This clone was counted a few times. The chain combines TRBV7-9 with TRBJ1-5; weak D call: TRBD1 (5 bases). V lost 3 bases and J 7 bases, leaving 10 bases between the germline ends. CDR1 and CDR2 from the germline V gene are SEHNR and FQNEAQ (reference sequence). The CDR3 length is 13 residues. CDR3 DNA sequence: TGTGCCAGCAGCTTGGGGGGGTACCAGCCCCAGCATTTT. This encodes CASSLGGYQPQHF.

J is TRBJ2-1 and V is TRBV3-1 (or the pseudogene TRBV3-2); D possibly corresponds to TRBD2 (6 bases). The CDR3 contains 15 residues. Germline CDR1 and CDR2: LGHDT and YNNKEL (reference sequence). Trimming removed 5 bases at V and 8 bases at J, with 19 bases between. The CDR3 coding sequence is TGTGCCAGCAGCAAGATGGCGGGACCATCCGATGAGCAGTTCTTC. Amino acids: CASSKMAGPSDEQFF.

The V gene is TRBV5-6, the J gene TRBJ1-1; the match to TRBD1 covers 8 bases. The CDR3 totals 15 residues. CDR1 is SGHDT and CDR2 is YYEEEE in the germline V gene. The J segment lost 2 bases and the V segment lost 4 bases, leaving 7 bases of the junction unmatched. The DNA of the CDR3 is TGTGCCAGCAGCCCCAGGACAGGGATAAACACTGAAGCTTTCTTT. Protein product: CASSPRTGINTEAFF.

The rearrangement uses TRBV10-3 and TRBJ2-3; 9 bases agree with TRBD1. With 0 bases clipped from V and 1 base from J, the junction kept 5 bases outside the gene matches. The CDR3 covers 17 residues. CDR1 is ENHRY and CDR2 is SYGVKD in the germline V gene. CDR3 sequence reads: CAISESRDRVGTDTQYF. In DNA form, the CDR3 reads TGTGCCATCAGTGAGTCGAGGGACAGGGTCGGCACAGATACGCAGTATTTT.

This chain joins TRBV18 and TRBJ2-5; 7 positions agree with TRBD2. The V segment lost 0 bases and the J segment 3 bases; nucleotides outside the gene matches: 4. The germline V gene has CDR1 KGHSH and CDR2 LQKENI. The CDR3 spans 15 residues. The CDR3 DNA sequence: TGTGCCAGCTCACCACCGGAAGGGACTAAAGAGACCCAGTACTTC. Translated, it gives CASSPPEGTKETQYF. Full variable domain (missing parts from reference TRBV18 and TRBJ2-5): NAGVMQNPRHLVRRRGQEARLRCSPMKGHSHVYWYRQLPEEGLKFMVYLQKENIIDESGMPKERFSAEFPKEGPSILRIQQVVRGDSAAYFCASSPPEGTKETQYFGPGTRLLVL.

This chain joins TRBV7-2 and TRBJ1-5; D may be TRBD1 (5 bases). Trimming cost V 4 bases and J 1 base, with 8 bases left between them. The CDR3 extends over 14 amino acids. Germline loops: CDR1 SGHTA, CDR2 FQGNSA. CDR3 amino acids: CASSWQGSNQPQHF. The CDR3 DNA sequence: TGTGCCAGCAGCTGGCAGGGAAGCAATCAGCCCCAGCATTTT.